The entry below describes one TCR beta chain. Its antigen remains unknown. The record originates from a study of shared clonotypes between healthy human individuals. Findings of the study overall: Across a handful of donors, naive CD4 shared around 5.1%, naive CD8 under 4%, memory CD4 about 2.5%, memory CD8 about 0.4%.

Measured with immunoSEQ multiplex PCR; TCRdb has only the in-frame clones, and not every one. The sample consists of approximately 2.3 million clones, 80% to 95% of them appearing once. The CDR3 runs to 16 residues. CDR1 is SGDLS, CDR2 YYNGEE, per germline. V lost 0 bases and J 0 bases, leaving 13 bases between the germline ends. The sequenced sample was naive CD4+ T cells from PBMCs. Subset indicated: CD45RA+ positively selected. This sequence originates from a man in his late teens or twenties in good health. Some clones in this sample may be carry-over from other donors' samples. The genes are TRBV9 and TRBJ2-7; D possibly uses TRBD1 or TRBD2 (5 bases each). As DNA, the CDR3 is TGTGCCAGCAGCGTAGCCCGGGACGGGCTCTCCTACGAGCAGTACTTC. It specifies CASSVARDGLSYEQYF.